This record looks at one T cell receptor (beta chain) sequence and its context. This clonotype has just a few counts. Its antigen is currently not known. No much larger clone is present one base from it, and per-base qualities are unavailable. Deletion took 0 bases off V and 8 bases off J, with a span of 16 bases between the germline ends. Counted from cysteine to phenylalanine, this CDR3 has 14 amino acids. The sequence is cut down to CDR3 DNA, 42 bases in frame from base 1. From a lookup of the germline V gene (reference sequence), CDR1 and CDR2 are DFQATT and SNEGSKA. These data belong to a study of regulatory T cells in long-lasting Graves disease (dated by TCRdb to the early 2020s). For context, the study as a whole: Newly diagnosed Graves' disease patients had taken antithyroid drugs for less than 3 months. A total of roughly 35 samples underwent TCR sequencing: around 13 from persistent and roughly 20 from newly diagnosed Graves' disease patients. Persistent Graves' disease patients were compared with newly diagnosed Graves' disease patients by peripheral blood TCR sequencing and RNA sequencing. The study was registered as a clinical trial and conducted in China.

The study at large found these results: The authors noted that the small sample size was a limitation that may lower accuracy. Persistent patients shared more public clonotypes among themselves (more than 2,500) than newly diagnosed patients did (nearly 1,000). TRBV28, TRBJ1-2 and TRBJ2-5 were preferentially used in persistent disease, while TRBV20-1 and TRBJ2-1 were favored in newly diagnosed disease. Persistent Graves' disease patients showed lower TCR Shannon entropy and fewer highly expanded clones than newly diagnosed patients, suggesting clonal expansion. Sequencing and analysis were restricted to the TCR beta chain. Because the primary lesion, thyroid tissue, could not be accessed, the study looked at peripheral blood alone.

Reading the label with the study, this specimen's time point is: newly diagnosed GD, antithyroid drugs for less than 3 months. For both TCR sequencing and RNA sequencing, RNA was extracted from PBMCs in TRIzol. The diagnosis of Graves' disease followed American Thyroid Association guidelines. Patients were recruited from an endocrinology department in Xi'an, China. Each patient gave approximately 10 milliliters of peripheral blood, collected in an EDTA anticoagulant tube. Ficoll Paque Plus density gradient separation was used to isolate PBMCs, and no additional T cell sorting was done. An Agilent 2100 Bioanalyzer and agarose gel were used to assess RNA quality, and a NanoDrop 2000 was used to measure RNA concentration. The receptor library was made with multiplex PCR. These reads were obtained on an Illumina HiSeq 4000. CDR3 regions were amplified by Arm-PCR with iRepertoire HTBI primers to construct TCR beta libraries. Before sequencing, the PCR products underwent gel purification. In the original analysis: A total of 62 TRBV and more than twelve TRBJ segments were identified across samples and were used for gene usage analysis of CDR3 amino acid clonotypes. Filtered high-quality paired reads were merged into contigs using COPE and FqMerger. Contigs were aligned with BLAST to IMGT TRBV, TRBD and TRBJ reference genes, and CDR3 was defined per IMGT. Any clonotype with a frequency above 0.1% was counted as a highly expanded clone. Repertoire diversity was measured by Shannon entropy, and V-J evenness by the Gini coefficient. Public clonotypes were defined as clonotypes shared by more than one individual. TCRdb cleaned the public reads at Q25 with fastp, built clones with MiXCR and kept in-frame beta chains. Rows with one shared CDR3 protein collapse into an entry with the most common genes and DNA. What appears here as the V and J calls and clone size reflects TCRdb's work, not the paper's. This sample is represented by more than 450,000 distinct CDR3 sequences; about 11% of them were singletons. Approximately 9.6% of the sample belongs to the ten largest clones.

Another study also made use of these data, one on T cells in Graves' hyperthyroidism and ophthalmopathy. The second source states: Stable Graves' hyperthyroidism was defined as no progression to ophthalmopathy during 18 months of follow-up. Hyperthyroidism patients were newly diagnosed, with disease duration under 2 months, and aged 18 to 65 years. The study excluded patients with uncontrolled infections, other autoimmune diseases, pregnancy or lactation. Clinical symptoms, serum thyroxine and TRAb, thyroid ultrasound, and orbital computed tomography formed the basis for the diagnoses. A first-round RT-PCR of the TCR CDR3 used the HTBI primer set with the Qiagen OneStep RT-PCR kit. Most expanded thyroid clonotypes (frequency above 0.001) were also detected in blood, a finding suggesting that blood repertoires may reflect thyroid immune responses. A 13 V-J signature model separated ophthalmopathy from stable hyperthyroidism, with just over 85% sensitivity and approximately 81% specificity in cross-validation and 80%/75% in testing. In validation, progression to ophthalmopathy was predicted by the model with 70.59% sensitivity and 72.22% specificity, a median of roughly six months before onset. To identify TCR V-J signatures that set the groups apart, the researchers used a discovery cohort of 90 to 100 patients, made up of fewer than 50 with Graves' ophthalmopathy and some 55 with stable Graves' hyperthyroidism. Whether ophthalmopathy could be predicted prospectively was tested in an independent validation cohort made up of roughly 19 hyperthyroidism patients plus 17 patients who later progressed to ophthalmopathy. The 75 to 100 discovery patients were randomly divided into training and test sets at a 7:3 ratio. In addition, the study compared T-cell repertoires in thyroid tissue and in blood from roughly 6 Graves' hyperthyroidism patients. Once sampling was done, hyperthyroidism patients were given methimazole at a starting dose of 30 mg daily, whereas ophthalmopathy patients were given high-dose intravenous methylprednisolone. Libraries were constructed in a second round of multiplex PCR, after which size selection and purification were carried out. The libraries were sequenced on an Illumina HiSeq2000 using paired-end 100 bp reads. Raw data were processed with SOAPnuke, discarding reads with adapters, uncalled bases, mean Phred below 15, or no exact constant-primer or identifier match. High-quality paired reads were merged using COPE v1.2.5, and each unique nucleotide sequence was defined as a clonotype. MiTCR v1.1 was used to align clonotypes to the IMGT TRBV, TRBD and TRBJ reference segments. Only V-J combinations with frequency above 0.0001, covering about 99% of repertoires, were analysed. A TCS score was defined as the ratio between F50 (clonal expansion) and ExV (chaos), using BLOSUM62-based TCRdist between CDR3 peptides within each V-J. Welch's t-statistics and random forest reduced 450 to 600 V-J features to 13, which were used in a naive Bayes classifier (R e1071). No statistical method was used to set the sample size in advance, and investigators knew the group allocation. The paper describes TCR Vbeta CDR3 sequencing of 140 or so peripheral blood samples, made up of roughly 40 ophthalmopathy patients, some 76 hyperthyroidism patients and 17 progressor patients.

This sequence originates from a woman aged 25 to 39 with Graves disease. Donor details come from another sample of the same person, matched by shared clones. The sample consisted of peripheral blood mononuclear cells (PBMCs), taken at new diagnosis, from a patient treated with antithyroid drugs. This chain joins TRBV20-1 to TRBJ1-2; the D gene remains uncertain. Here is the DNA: TGCAGTGCTAGAGACCCCGCTATCCTTGGGGGCTACACCTTC. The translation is CSARDPAILGGYTF.